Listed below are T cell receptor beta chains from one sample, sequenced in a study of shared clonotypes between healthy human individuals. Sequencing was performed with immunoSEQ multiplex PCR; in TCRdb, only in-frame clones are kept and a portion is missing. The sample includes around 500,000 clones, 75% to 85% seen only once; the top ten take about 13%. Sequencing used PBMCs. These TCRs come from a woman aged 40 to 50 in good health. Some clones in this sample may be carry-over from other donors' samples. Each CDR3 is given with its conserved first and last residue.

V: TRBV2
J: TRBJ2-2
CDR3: CASSGLANTGELFF

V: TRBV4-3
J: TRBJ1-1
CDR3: CASSQGRNTEAFF

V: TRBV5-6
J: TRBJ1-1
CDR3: CASSLLGVTKDTEAFF

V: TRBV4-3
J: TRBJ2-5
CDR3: CASSRLGQGEETQYF

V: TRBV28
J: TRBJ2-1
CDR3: CASSRPGGVNEQFF

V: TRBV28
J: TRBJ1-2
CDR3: CASSSSQGNYGYTF

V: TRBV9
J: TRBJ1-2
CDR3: CASSVASQGAPYGYTF

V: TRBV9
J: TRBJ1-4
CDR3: CASSRSWGGGEKLFF

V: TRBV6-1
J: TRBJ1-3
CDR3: CASLDRGFGNTIYF

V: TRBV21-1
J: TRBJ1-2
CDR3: CASSKDLGRGGNYGYTF

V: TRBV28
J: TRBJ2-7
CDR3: CASSLSGFDSYEQYF

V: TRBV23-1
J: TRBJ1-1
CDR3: CASSQPRSTTGARTEAFF

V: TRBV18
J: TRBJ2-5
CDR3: CASSPGLASDFTQYF

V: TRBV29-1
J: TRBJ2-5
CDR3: CSVDPTSLQETQYF

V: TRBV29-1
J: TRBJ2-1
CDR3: CSVEGLVGYNEQFF

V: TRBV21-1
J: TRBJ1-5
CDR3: CASRKEGTLRPDQPQHF

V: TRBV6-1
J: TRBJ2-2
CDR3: CASSELSGSHTGELFF

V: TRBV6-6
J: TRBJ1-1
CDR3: CASSPVTGGGTEAFF

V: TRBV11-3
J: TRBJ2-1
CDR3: CASSFLADLEQFF

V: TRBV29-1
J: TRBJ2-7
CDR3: CSAESGTTYEQYF

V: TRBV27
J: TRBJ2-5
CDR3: CASSLSYSFQETQYF

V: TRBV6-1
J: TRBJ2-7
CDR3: CASRIWGTSYEQYF

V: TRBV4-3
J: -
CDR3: CASSQDVAGSYEQYF

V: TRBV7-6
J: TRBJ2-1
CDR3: CASSSREGSEQFF

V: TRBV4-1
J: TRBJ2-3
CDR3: CASSPSPGRSDTQYF

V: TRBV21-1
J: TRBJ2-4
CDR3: CASRQPRLGHIQYF

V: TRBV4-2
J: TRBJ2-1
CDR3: CASSFGTKDNEQFF

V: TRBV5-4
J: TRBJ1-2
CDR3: CASSLEGRGYTF

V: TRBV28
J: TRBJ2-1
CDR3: CASSSSGTASYNEQFF

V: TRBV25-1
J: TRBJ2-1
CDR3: CASSDLTSGRAHEQFF

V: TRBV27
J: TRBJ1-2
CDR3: CASSRQGEVGYTF

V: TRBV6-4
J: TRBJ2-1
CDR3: CASSDVSGSSNEQFF

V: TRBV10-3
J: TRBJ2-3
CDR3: CAINKGAGGPADTQYF

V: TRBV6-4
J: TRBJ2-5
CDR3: CASSDSETQYF

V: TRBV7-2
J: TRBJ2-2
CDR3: CASSLGSGAGELFF

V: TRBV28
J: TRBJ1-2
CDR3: CASSHRGFRPYGYTF

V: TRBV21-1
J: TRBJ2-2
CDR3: CASSNRMNTGELFF

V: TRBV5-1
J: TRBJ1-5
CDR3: CASSFGTADQPQHF

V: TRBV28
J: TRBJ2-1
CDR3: CASSLQSSGSRVNEQFF

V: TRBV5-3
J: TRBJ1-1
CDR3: CARSAAGRRNTEAFF

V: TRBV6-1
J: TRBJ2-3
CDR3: CASSELGGLPDTQYF

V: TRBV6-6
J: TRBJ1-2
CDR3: CASSWEGGFDYTF

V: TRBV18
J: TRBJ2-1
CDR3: CASSPPNAVGRNEQFF

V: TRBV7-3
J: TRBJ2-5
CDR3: CASSLQEMGTQYF

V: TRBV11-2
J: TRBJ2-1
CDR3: CASSLDAPATNEQFF

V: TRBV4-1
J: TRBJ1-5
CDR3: CASSQDFWQPQHF

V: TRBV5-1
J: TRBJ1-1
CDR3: CASIISPGVDTEAFF

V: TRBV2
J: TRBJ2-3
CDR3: CASSDLGTGGGTQYF

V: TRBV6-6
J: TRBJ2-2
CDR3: CASSLNGLSNTGELFF

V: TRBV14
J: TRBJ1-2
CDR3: CASSRQGYGYTF

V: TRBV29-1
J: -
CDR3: CSVESSSFGEQYF

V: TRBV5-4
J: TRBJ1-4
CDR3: CASSGQNNEKLFF

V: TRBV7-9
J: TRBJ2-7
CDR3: CASSHRGPNYEQYF

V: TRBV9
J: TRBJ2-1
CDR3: CASSVDIAGSYNEQFF

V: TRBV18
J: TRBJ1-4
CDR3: CASSPAGATNEKLFF

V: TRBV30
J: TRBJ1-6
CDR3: CAWSAPTTGGDSPLHF

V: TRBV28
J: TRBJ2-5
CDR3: CASSASGSLRETQYF

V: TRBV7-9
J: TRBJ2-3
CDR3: CASSRMSGTDTQYF